These 18 T cell receptor beta chains came from one sample sequenced in a study of OX40 agonist ivuxolimab in advanced cancers. Libraries were prepared by immunoSEQ multiplex PCR; TCRdb keeps only in-frame clonotypes and omits some of them. The top ten clones hold more than 5.5% of a sample with about 67,000 clones, roughly 80% of them seen once. The starting material was CD4+ or CD8+ T cells sorted from blood, obtained in a trial of the OX40 agonist ivuxolimab. These receptors all stem from an adult with an advanced solid tumor such as melanoma, head and neck, liver or kidney cancer.

The V gene is TRBV18, the J gene TRBJ2-2; a possible D gene is TRBD2 (6 bases). The CDR3 totals 14 residues. Germline CDR1 reads KGHSH; CDR2 reads LQKENI. V lost 8 bases and J 6 bases, leaving 16 bases between the germline ends. The CDR3 here is CASQAGGYAGELFF. CDR3 DNA sequence: TGTGCCAGCCAAGCGGGCGGGTACGCCGGGGAGCTGTTTTTT.

The rearrangement joins TRBV11-2 to TRBJ1-1; TRBD1 is a possible D gene (5 bases). Germline V lookup: CDR1 SGHAT, CDR2 FQNNGV. This CDR3 comprises 12 residues. Deletions cut 3 bases from V and 5 bases from J, with 7 bases between. CDR3 coding DNA: TGTGCCAGCAGCTTCTCAGGGACTGAAGCTTTCTTT. This codes for CASSFSGTEAFF.

CDR3 nucleotide sequence: TGTGCCAGCAGTGCGGCGACAGGGAGCATTTCACCCCTCCACTTT. As protein: CASSAATGSISPLHF. This chain links TRBV28 with TRBJ1-6; 7 bases fit TRBD1. The CDR3 runs 15 residues. Losses at the gene ends were 5 bases for V and 9 bases for J; bases not matched to a gene: 10. Germline lookup yields CDR1 MDHEN and CDR2 SYDVKM.

The V and J genes are TRBV7-2 and TRBJ2-4; D remains unclear. This CDR3 region has 14 residues. Germline CDR1 and CDR2: SGHTA and FQGNSA. V lost 5 bases to trimming and J lost 0 bases, with 8 bases between them. CDR3 DNA: TGTGCCAGCAGCCCACACCGAGCCAAAAACATTCAGTACTTC. This gives the protein CASSPHRAKNIQYF.

The chain couples TRBV27 to TRBJ2-1; the D call may be TRBD1 or TRBD2 (5 bases each). Germline lookup yields CDR1 MNHEY and CDR2 SMNVEV (reference sequence). V lost 0 bases and J lost 6, with 9 bases in between. The CDR3 extends over 14 amino acids. CDR3 protein: CASSLSPGSNEQFF. The CDR3 DNA sequence: TGTGCCAGCAGTTTATCGCCAGGGAGCAATGAGCAGTTCTTC.

The chain employs TRBV19 and TRBJ2-2; possibly TRBD2 for D (6 bases). The germline V gene has CDR1 LNHDA and CDR2 SQIVND (reference sequence). With 7 bases removed from V and 7 bases from J, the gap between germline ends came to 10 bases. The CDR3 spans 12 residues. In DNA form, the CDR3 reads TGTGCCAGTACCCCGGGGGTCGGGGAGCTGTTTTTT. This codes for CASTPGVGELFF.

V is TRBV11-2 and J is TRBJ2-7; TRBD2 aligns across 8 bases. The CDR3 contains 14 residues. Losses at the gene ends were 3 bases for V and 7 bases for J; bases not matched to a gene: 8. CDR1 SGHAT and CDR2 FQNNGV come from the germline V gene. The CDR3 reads CASSFGTRVDEQYF. CDR3 DNA sequence: TGTGCCAGCAGCTTCGGGACTAGGGTCGATGAGCAGTACTTC.

The rearrangement uses TRBV19 and TRBJ2-1; maybe TRBD2 (5 bases). V lost 10 bases and J 6 bases, leaving 22 bases between the germline ends. The CDR3 spans 15 residues. Germline V gene data show CDR1 as LNHDA and CDR2 as SQIVND (reference sequence). This CDR3 is CATPNGVFVFNEQFF. Written as DNA, the CDR3 is TGTGCCACTCCCAACGGGGTATTCGTCTTCAATGAGCAGTTCTTC.

The V and J genes are TRBV19 and TRBJ2-3, with D tentatively TRBD2 (5 bases). Between the trimmed V and J ends, which lost 4 bases and 3 bases, there was a span of 14 bases. Germline CDR1 is LNHDA and CDR2 is SQIVND (reference sequence). CDR3 length: 15 residues. CDR3 sequence (DNA): TGTGCCAGTAGTAGTGGCACTAGTCGGACAGATACGCAGTATTTT. Residues: CASSSGTSRTDTQYF.

The chain joins TRBV25-1 to TRBJ2-5; D is unclear. The J call is in doubt because the DNA end fits TRBJ2-7 better. The CDR3 is 14 residues long. Germline loops: CDR1 MGHDK, CDR2 SYGVNS. The CDR3 protein is CASSVRAAPYEQYF. The CDR3 DNA follows: TGTGCCAGCAGTGTAAGGGCCGCGCCCTACGAGCAGTACTTC.

This clone showed up just once. The chain has TRBV5-6 and TRBJ2-7, with D maybe TRBD1 (6 bases). CDR1 SGHDT and CDR2 YYEEEE come from the germline V gene. Trimming removed 3 bases at V and 1 base at J, with 14 bases between. This CDR3 region has 15 residues. The CDR3 DNA reads TGTGCCAGCAGCTCCGGACAGTCCCCTTCCTACGAGCAGTACGTC. It is translated as CASSSGQSPSYEQYV.

The chain recombines TRBV15 with TRBJ2-5; the match to TRBD1 covers 10 bases. With 2 bases clipped from V and 2 bases from J, the junction kept 17 bases outside the gene matches. The CDR3 loop spans 20 amino acids. Germline assignment: CDR1 LNHNV and CDR2 YYDKDF (reference sequence). CDR3 protein: CATSRHNARRDRGDQETQYF. In DNA, the CDR3 is TGTGCCACCAGCAGACATAATGCGAGGCGGGACAGGGGTGATCAAGAGACCCAGTACTTC.

This chain joins TRBV7-9 and TRBJ2-3; D not certain. Germline V gene lookup returns CDR1 SEHNR and CDR2 FQNEAQ (reference sequence). Trimming stripped 0 bases from V and 0 bases from J, with 13 bases between. The CDR3 covers 17 residues. CDR3 DNA: TGTGCCAGCAGCTTAGCGTACAGTACTTCTAGCACAGATACGCAGTATTTT. Amino acids: CASSLAYSTSSTDTQYF.

The chain uses TRBV10-3 and TRBJ2-1; 10 bases line up with TRBD2. V shed 8 bases and J 7 bases; nucleotides not matched to a gene: 8. In germline, CDR1 is ENHRY, CDR2 SYGVKD. CDR3 length equals 14 residues. CDR3 sequence reads: CAIGPGLALNEQFF. Here the CDR3 DNA reads TGTGCCATCGGGCCGGGACTAGCGTTAAATGAGCAGTTCTTC.

This clone was counted a few times. In DNA form, the CDR3 reads TGTGCCAGCAGTTGGTCCAAGGACACTGAAGCTTTCTTT. This codes for CASSWSKDTEAFF. V and J are TRBV6-5 and TRBJ1-1; D is unresolved. Germline CDR1 reads MNHEY; CDR2 reads SVGAGI. The CDR3 spans 13 residues. V gave up 4 bases and J gave up 3 bases, with 9 bases separating them.

This chain joins TRBV5-1 and TRBJ2-2; no reliable D call. The germline CDR1 and CDR2 sequences are SGHRS and YFSETQ. Trimming left V 4 bases short and J 5 bases short, with 12 bases between. This CDR3 comprises 14 residues. This CDR3 reads CASSPDLGTGELFF. The CDR3 DNA reads TGCGCCAGCAGCCCGGATTTGGGTACCGGGGAGCTGTTTTTT. The full variable domain, its missing parts supplied by reference TRBV5-1 and TRBJ2-2, is KAGVTQTPRYLIKTRGQQVTLSCSPISGHRSVSWYQQTPGQGLQFLFEYFSETQRNKGNFPGRFSGRQFSNSRSEMNVSTLELGDSALYLCASSPDLGTGELFFGEGSRLTVL.

The genes are TRBV5-5 and TRBJ1-4; possibly TRBD1 for D (6 bases). Trimming took 4 bases from V and 7 from J, leaving 8 bases between them. The CDR3 consists of 12 residues. The germline CDR1 and CDR2 sequences are SGHKS and YYEKEE (reference sequence). CDR3 in amino acids: CASSGGLEKLFF. CDR3 DNA: TGTGCCAGCAGCGGGGGGCTTGAAAAACTGTTTTTT.

The chain joins TRBV9 to TRBJ1-3; D is unclear. V gave up 3 bases and J gave up 0 bases, with 10 bases separating them. Germline values: CDR1 SGDLS, CDR2 YYNGEE. The CDR3 totals 15 residues. The CDR3 DNA follows: TGTGCCAGCAGCGCTCAGGCTAGCTCTGGAAACACCATATATTTT. Protein product: CASSAQASSGNTIYF.